This TCR beta chain emerged from a study of T-cell reconstitution after alpha-beta-depleted transplantation in children. Study outcomes and limitations: By about two months after transplant, alpha-beta T cells reportedly arose from several hundred graft clones that had expanded.

Unique molecular identifiers were used to barcode this TCRbeta library. Each CDR3 protein is one row after TCRdb ran MiXCR on the PCR reads. The sample consists of hundreds of thousands of distinct CDR3 sequences, approximately 13% of them appearing once. This clonotype occurred a few times. Its antigen is undetermined. The CDR3 contains 13 residues. The germline V gene encodes CDR1 DFQATT and CDR2 SNEGSKA (reference sequence). The V gene lost 4 bases and the J gene lost 5 bases, with 15 bases spanning the gap. The specimen was PBMCs, mostly from graft donor cells, collected 360 days after TCRalphabeta/CD19-depleted stem cell transplant. The genes are TRBV20-1 and TRBJ2-7; D may be TRBD1 (6 bases). This TCR was recovered from a male patient younger than 18 who had a stem cell transplant for acute myeloid leukemia, so the T cells may come from the graft donor. In DNA, the CDR3 is TGCAGTGCTACCGGACAGAACTGGGACGAGCAGTACTTC. It encodes CSATGQNWDEQYF.